This T cell receptor beta chain was sequenced in a study of blood T cell repertoires in COVID-19. The wider study: From the United States, Italy and Spain came samples of acute and convalescent COVID-19. PBMCs, B-cell-depleted T cells, or T cells were the source of the cDNA or gDNA that made up the material.

The V and J ends lost 3 bases and 0 bases respectively, with 3 bases between them. This CDR3 contains 13 residues. The V gene's germline CDR1 is KGHSH and CDR2 LQKENI. Study processing details: Reference gene primer amplification gave nucleated cell count estimates. TCRdb's table, derived via immunoSEQ multiplex PCR, lists solely in-frame clones and lacks some. For V, J and clone size, that table is used; D and trimming come from the DNA. The data contain under 200,000 clones, roughly four fifths of them singletons. This chain connects TRBV18 to TRBJ2-1; no firm D call. The sequencing input was peripheral blood. The sequence derives from a human donor with acute or convalescent COVID-19. The donor label of this sample is uncertain. The CDR3 sequence: CASSPSSYNEQFF. CDR3 nucleotide sequence: TGTGCCAGCTCACCCAGCTCCTACAATGAGCAGTTCTTC.